This T cell receptor (beta chain) was sequenced in a study of shared clonotypes between healthy human individuals. A remark on this clone: Its antigen is not known.

For sorted subsets, approximately 200 ng DNA per replicate equaled about 27,000 T cell genomes. Profiling relied on immunoSEQ multiplex PCR, and the TCRdb table lists in-frame clones only, not all of them. The sample records around 1.9 million clones, about 92% being singletons. CDR1 and CDR2 from the germline V gene are MNHEY and SMNVEV (reference sequence). The CDR3 loop spans 15 amino acids. Trimming shortened V by 7 bases and J by 6 bases, and 18 bases separated the two germline ends. The study, taken as a whole, reports: Naive subsets typically showed greater estimated richness than memory subsets. Sharing across four donors was highest in naive CD4 (roughly 5%) and lowest in memory CD8 (roughly 0.4%). Rarefaction demonstrated incomplete sorted-subset sequencing despite large depth.

Only CD45RO-negative cells positively selected for CCR7 counted as naive CD8 cells, so terminally differentiated effector memory CD45RA+ cells were excluded. Source material: naive CD8+ T cells from PBMCs. This chain connects TRBV27 to TRBJ2-2, with unresolved D. The receptor was isolated from a man aged 18 to 30 in good health. Some clones in this sample may be carry-over from other donors' samples. For the CDR3, the DNA is TGTGCCAGCAATGTTGCCTCCCGTGCCCCCGGGGAGCTGTTTTTT. It encodes CASNVASRAPGELFF.